This T cell receptor (beta chain) was recovered during a study of CD8+ T cells in alopecia areata. Study summary: Twice daily, treated patients received 5 to 10 mg of oral tofacitinib. Study conclusions and caveats: Scalp specimens additionally yield sequences from normal skin's resident alphabeta T cells. Clonality was higher in lesional than normal scalp, especially in alopecia totalis/universalis.

There are 13 residues in the CDR3. Germline assignment: CDR1 SGDLS and CDR2 YYNGEE. V was pared by 6 bases and J by 3 bases, with 12 bases between. With respect to this clone: Its antigen is unknown.

RNA, once extracted, was reverse transcribed into cDNA for use as the sequencing template. Libraries were prepared by immunoSEQ multiplex PCR; TCRdb keeps only in-frame clonotypes and omits some of them. The sample lists about 170,000 clones; roughly 60% were seen once. Documented treatment: oral pan-JAK inhibitor, 5-10 mg twice daily. It was from alopecia areata patients that lesional scalp punch biopsies and peripheral blood were collected. The TCR originated in a human donor with alopecia areata. V is TRBV9 and J is TRBJ1-2; D is perhaps TRBD1 (6 bases). Sequenced material: CD4+ T cells sorted from blood, taken at approximately week 55, from a patient treated with tofacitinib. DNA for the CDR3: TGTGCCAGCACCAGGGGACGGGACTATGGCTACACCTTC. This encodes CASTRGRDYGYTF.